Presented here are 10 T cell receptor beta chains from one specimen sequenced in a study of blood T cell repertoires in COVID-19 (TCRdb year 2020). The method behind the library was the immunoSEQ multiplex PCR assay. In its TCRdb copy, this immuneACCESS table keeps in-frame sequences only and misses some clones. Where compared with another copy, unresolved V genes explain less than half of these, and the others have no known cause. A total of over 130,000 clones appear in this sample, 65% to 90% of them only once. The top ten clonotypes cover approximately 3.5% of the sample. Sequenced input: peripheral blood. The origin of the receptors is an older man with acute or convalescent COVID-19.

The J gene is TRBJ1-2, the V gene TRBV30; perhaps TRBD1 as D (5 bases). CDR1 GTSNPN and CDR2 SVGIG come from the germline V gene (reference sequence). This CDR3 has 13 amino acids. The V end lost 1 base, the J end lost 5 bases, and 11 bases lay between the germline ends. CDR3 nucleotide sequence: TGTGCCTGGAGTGAAGGGACTGCGTATGGCTACACCTTC. Translation: CAWSEGTAYGYTF. The full variable domain, with the rest looked up from reference TRBV30 and TRBJ1-2, is SQTIHQWPATLVQPVGSPLSLECTVEGTSNPNLYWYRQAAGRGLQLLFYSVGIGQISSEVPQNLSASRPQDRQFILSSKKLLLSDSGFYLCAWSEGTAYGYTFGSGTRLTVV.

A single count supports this clone. This rearrangement joins TRBV28 to TRBJ1-2, with 10 bases identical to TRBD1. J was trimmed by 0 bases and V by 5 bases; bases with no gene match: 12. The CDR3 length is 18 residues. Germline V gives CDR1 MDHEN, CDR2 SYDVKM. This chain's CDR3 is CASSPPGTGERANYGYTF. CDR3 DNA sequence: TGTGCCAGCAGTCCGCCCGGGACAGGGGAGAGAGCTAACTATGGCTACACCTTC.

V usage is TRBV19 and J usage is TRBJ1-3; D not resolved. The germline V and J ends were trimmed by 5 bases and 0 bases, with 17 bases remaining between them. CDR1 and CDR2 from the germline V gene are LNHDA and SQIVND (reference sequence). The CDR3 has 17 residues. This chain's CDR3 is CASSLEPGLLSGNTIYF. CDR3 coding DNA: TGTGCCAGTAGTCTCGAACCCGGACTGCTCTCTGGAAACACCATATATTTT.

In DNA, the CDR3 is TGTGCCAGCAGTTTAGGGACAGGGTGGGATGAGCAGTTCTTC. Encoded protein: CASSLGTGWDEQFF. The chain links TRBV27 to TRBJ2-1; 9 bases are a match to TRBD1. The CDR3 extends over 14 amino acids. The trim removed 2 bases at V and 8 bases at J, leaving 4 bases unmatched. Germline-derived CDR1 and CDR2 are MNHEY and SMNVEV (reference sequence).

The CDR3 DNA is TGTGCCAGTAGTATGAGACTAGCGAACACCGGGGAGCTGTTTTTT. Amino acids: CASSMRLANTGELFF. V gene TRBV19 combines with J gene TRBJ2-2; D is possibly TRBD2 (6 bases). In germline, CDR1 is LNHDA, CDR2 SQIVND (reference sequence). This CDR3 comprises 15 residues. The V gene lost 3 bases and the J gene lost 0 bases, with 8 bases spanning the gap.

This chain joins TRBV7-2 and TRBJ1-3, with unresolved D. CDR1 SGHTA and CDR2 FQGNSA come from the germline V gene. The CDR3 has 16 amino acids. Trimming took 1 base from V and 0 from J, leaving 10 bases between them. The CDR3 is CASSLGLTFSGNTIYF. The CDR3 coding sequence is TGTGCCAGCAGCTTAGGTTTAACATTCTCTGGAAACACCATATATTTT. Using reference TRBV7-2 and TRBJ1-3 for the parts outside the CDR3, the full variable domain is GAGVSQSPSNKVTEKGKDVELRCDPISGHTALYWYRQSLGQGLEFLIYFQGNSAPDKSGLPSDRFSAERTGGSVSTLTIQRTQQEDSAVYLCASSLGLTFSGNTIYFGEGSWLTVV.

The gene calls are TRBV7-9 and TRBJ1-5; TRBD1 matches at 7 bases. The CDR3 contains 15 residues. CDR1 is SEHNR and CDR2 is FQNEAQ in the germline V gene (reference sequence). The V gene end was trimmed by 5 bases and the J gene end by 0 bases; junction bases not matched to a gene: 4. The CDR3 DNA sequence: TGTGCCAGCAGCATAGGACAGGTTAGCAATCAGCCCCAGCATTTT. As protein: CASSIGQVSNQPQHF.

The V gene is TRBV5-1, the J gene TRBJ1-4; 7 bases map to TRBD1. The germline gives CDR1 SGHRS, CDR2 YFSETQ. Trimming took 5 bases from V and 4 from J; bases not matched to a gene: 8. The CDR3 spans 15 residues. CDR3 loop: CASSREGGGNEKLFF. CDR3 nucleotides: TGCGCCAGCAGTCGGGAAGGGGGCGGTAATGAAAAACTGTTTTTT.

The chain uses TRBV27 and TRBJ1-4; tentative D call: TRBD1 (6 bases). Trimming shortened V by 0 bases and J by 7 bases, and 12 bases separated the two germline ends. Germline V gene data show CDR1 as MNHEY and CDR2 as SMNVEV (reference sequence). The CDR3 has 15 residues. The CDR3 spells CASSLSGTYGEKLFF. The CDR3, as DNA: TGTGCCAGCAGTTTATCCGGGACATATGGTGAAAAACTGTTTTTT.

This clone was counted a few times. Other DNA variants within this sample encode the same CDR3. This chain connects TRBV15 to TRBJ2-7, with D perhaps TRBD1 (6 bases). This CDR3 has 13 residues. Trimming took 6 bases from V and 0 from J, leaving 9 bases between them. Germline V gene sequence: CDR1 LNHNV, CDR2 YYDKDF (reference sequence). CDR3 in amino acids: CATSTGPSYEQYF. In nucleotides, the CDR3 is TGTGCCACCAGTACAGGGCCCTCCTACGAGCAGTACTTC. Complete variable domain (other parts from reference TRBV15 and TRBJ2-7): DAMVIQNPRYQVTQFGKPVTLSCSQTLNHNVMYWYQQKSSQAPKLLFHYYDKDFNNEADTPDNFQSRRPNTSFCFLDIRSPGLGDTAMYLCATSTGPSYEQYFGPGTRLTVT.